A selection of T cell receptor beta chains follows, all from one sample in a study of shared clonotypes between healthy human individuals. Using immunoSEQ multiplex PCR, the repertoire was profiled, and TCRdb retains in-frame clones only, with some absent. The data contain about 1.9 million clones, 90% to 95% of them singletons. The sequenced sample was naive CD8+ T cells from PBMCs. These receptors all stem from a man younger than 35 in good health. Some clones in this sample may be carry-over from other donors' samples. The CDR3 runs from the conserved cysteine through the conserved F or W. A D gene is named only where the DNA matches it firmly. A clone size is listed for some rows: how often the clone was seen (once, few, many), or a class if it is expanded.

DNA	CDR3	J	size	V	D
TGTGCCAGCAGCCCAGCGGAAGAAAAACTGTTTTTT	CASSPAEEKLFF	TRBJ1-4	few	TRBV7-9	NA
TGTGCCAGCAGCTACAGATACGGGAAGGCCCCCGTGGATGAGCAGTTCTTC	CASSYRYGKAPVDEQFF	TRBJ2-1	NA	TRBV11-3	NA
TGTGCCAGCAGCTTTGATGGGACTAGCGCCTACGAGCAGTACTTC	CASSFDGTSAYEQYF	TRBJ2-7	NA	TRBV5-6	TRBD2
TGTGCCAGCAGCCCTACAGGGTACTACGAGCAGTACTTC	CASSPTGYYEQYF	TRBJ2-7	NA	TRBV4-2	NA
TGTGCCAGTACCAACGGCAGGGGGCCACCAGCCTACGAGCAGTACTTC	CASTNGRGPPAYEQYF	TRBJ2-7	NA	TRBV27	TRBD1
TGTGCCAGCAAAATGGCCCTGAACACTGAAGCTTTCTTT	CASKMALNTEAFF	TRBJ1-1	few	TRBV6-5	NA
TGCGCCAGCAGCTTGGAGGGGTTGCAAGAGACCCAGTACTTC	CASSLEGLQETQYF	TRBJ2-5	NA	TRBV5-1	NA
TGCGCCAGCAGCCAAGAGGCGAGGCTAGCGGGAATCTCCGAGCAGTACTTC	CASSQEARLAGISEQYF	TRBJ2-7	NA	TRBV4-3	TRBD2
TGTGCCAGCAGTTTTTCCCCCCGCAATGAGCAGTTCTTC	CASSFSPRNEQFF	TRBJ2-1	NA	TRBV27	NA
TGTGCCACCAGCAAGTCTCCCAGCTCTGGAAACACCATATATTTT	CATSKSPSSGNTIYF	TRBJ1-3	NA	TRBV15	NA
TGCAGTGCCTGGACAGGCTATGGCTACACCTTC	CSAWTGYGYTF	TRBJ1-2	NA	TRBV20-1	TRBD1
TGTGATGTAGGGGGGAGCTCCTACAATGAGCAGTTCTTC	CDVGGSSYNEQFF	TRBJ2-1	NA	TRBV7-8	NA
TGTGCCAGTAGTATCGGACAGGTCGGCCTAGCTGAAATCCACGAGCAGTACTTC	CASSIGQVGLAEIHEQYF	TRBJ2-7	NA	TRBV19	TRBD1
TGTGCCAGCAGCTTAGTCCAACAAGAGACCCAGTACTTC	CASSLVQQETQYF	TRBJ2-5	NA	TRBV7-2	NA
TGTGCCAGCAGCTTAGAAGTCGGAGCGGGAGTTTTTGGAGAGACCCAGTACTTC	CASSLEVGAGVFGETQYF	TRBJ2-5	NA	TRBV11-2	TRBD2
TGCGCCAGCGGATCCACTAGCATTGGGGAGACCCAGTACTTC	CASGSTSIGETQYF	TRBJ2-5	once	TRBV4-3	NA
TGTGCCAGCAGCCCCACCTCGGGGAGACCCTACGAGCAGTACTTC	CASSPTSGRPYEQYF	TRBJ2-7	NA	TRBV7-9	NA
TGTGCCAGCAGCTTTAAGGGGCATTGGGAGACCCAGTACTTC	CASSFKGHWETQYF	TRBJ2-5	NA	TRBV11-1	NA
TGTGCCAGCAGCTGGGCCTTTATGAACACTGAAGCTTTCTTT	CASSWAFMNTEAFF	TRBJ1-1	NA	TRBV5-6	NA
TGTGCCAGCAGCACTTCCCGGGACAGTGGTCATGAGCAGTTCTTC	CASSTSRDSGHEQFF	TRBJ2-1	NA	TRBV7-6	TRBD1
TGTGCCAGTAGCGACGGACAGCGGAGCTCCTACGAGCAGTACTTC	CASSDGQRSSYEQYF	TRBJ2-7	NA	TRBV19	NA
TGTGCCAGCACCTCGGGACAGCCTAACTATGGCTACACCTTC	CASTSGQPNYGYTF	TRBJ1-2	NA	TRBV7-9	TRBD1
TGTGCCAGCAGCGCGACTAGCGGGAGCTCCTACGAGCAGTACTTC	CASSATSGSSYEQYF	TRBJ2-7	NA	TRBV7-8	TRBD2
TGTGCCAGCAGTTTGATTGGGACTAGCGGGTCCTACGAGCAGTACTTC	CASSLIGTSGSYEQYF	TRBJ2-7	NA	TRBV28	TRBD2
TGTGCCAGCAGCAAACCCTGGGATGGCAGGAGCACAGATACGCAGTATTTT	CASSKPWDGRSTDTQYF	TRBJ2-3	NA	TRBV7-9	NA
TGTGCCTCCTGGGACCGTACCTACGAGCAGTACTTC	CASWDRTYEQYF	TRBJ2-7	NA	TRBV2	NA
TGTGCCAGCAGCCACAGGGGGTTGTGGCAGTACTTC	CASSHRGLWQYF	TRBJ2-7	NA	TRBV6-6	TRBD1
TGCAGCGCGAAGCTGACAGGGATTAACTATGGCTACACCTTC	CSAKLTGINYGYTF	TRBJ1-2	NA	TRBV29-1	TRBD1
TGTGCCAGCAGTTACCCGGACAGCAATCAGCCCCAGCATTTT	CASSYPDSNQPQHF	TRBJ1-5	NA	TRBV6-6	NA
TGTGCCAGCCTCGGGACCCCGAATCAGCCCCAGCATTTT	CASLGTPNQPQHF	TRBJ1-5	NA	TRBV2	NA
TGTGCCAGCAGTGTACGGACTAGCGGGAGTTACACAGATACGCAGTATTTT	CASSVRTSGSYTDTQYF	TRBJ2-3	once	TRBV27	TRBD2
TGTGCCAGCAGCCCTGGGGCATCCTACGAGCAGTACTTC	CASSPGASYEQYF	TRBJ2-7	NA	TRBV2	NA
TGTGCCAGCAGTGAAATTGAGTCTAGTAGAGCCAAAAACATTCAGTACTTC	CASSEIESSRAKNIQYF	TRBJ2-4	NA	TRBV6-1	NA
TGTGCCAGCAGTTTTGGGCTAGAAGTGGGAGTTGACAATGAGCAGTTCTTC	CASSFGLEVGVDNEQFF	TRBJ2-1	NA	TRBV28	NA
TGTGCCAGCAGTTACTTCTTGGGGGAGGGAACAGATACGCAGTATTTT	CASSYFLGEGTDTQYF	TRBJ2-3	NA	TRBV6-5	TRBD2
TGTGCCAGCACCTCGCAGGGGGGAGACTATGGCTACACCTTC	CASTSQGGDYGYTF	TRBJ1-2	NA	TRBV5-6	TRBD1
TGTGCCAGCAGCCCCACGGCGGGGGGGCCCTTTACTGTGGCCGGGGAGCTGTTTTTT	CASSPTAGGPFTVAGELFF	TRBJ2-2	NA	TRBV7-6	TRBD2
TGTGCCAGCGGGGCCCCCGGCTACACCTTC	CASGAPGYTF	TRBJ1-2	NA	TRBV7-6	NA
TGTGCCAGCTCAACGACAGGGACCTACGAGCAGTACTTC	CASSTTGTYEQYF	TRBJ2-7	NA	TRBV19	TRBD1
TGTGCCGCCAACTCAGACAGCCTGAACACTGAAGCTTTCTTT	CAANSDSLNTEAFF	TRBJ1-1	NA	TRBV6-5	NA
TGTGCCAGCAGCTTAGTGTCAAATGAGCAGTTCTTC	CASSLVSNEQFF	TRBJ2-1	NA	TRBV11-2	NA
TGCGCCAGCAGCTCAGCCGGGAAGAACAATGAGCAGTTCTTC	CASSSAGKNNEQFF	TRBJ2-1	once	TRBV5-1	NA
TGCGCCAGCAGCCTTCGGGAGGACCCCTACAATGAGCAGTTCTTC	CASSLREDPYNEQFF	TRBJ2-1	NA	TRBV4-1	TRBD2
TGTGCCAGCAGTTTATGGGGTACCTACAATGAGCAGTTCTTC	CASSLWGTYNEQFF	TRBJ2-1	NA	TRBV28	NA
TGTGCCAGCAGCGTCCGAAGGTTACCAGATACGCAGTATTTT	CASSVRRLPDTQYF	TRBJ2-3	NA	TRBV5-6	NA